The entry below describes one TCR beta chain. This entry belongs to a study of blood T cell repertoires in COVID-19. Study at large: The origin of the acute and convalescent COVID-19 samples was the United States, Italy and Spain. Nucleic acid was either cDNA or gDNA, and it came from T cells, B-cell-depleted T cells, or PBMCs.

V was pared by 5 bases and J by 5 bases, with 12 bases between. In germline, CDR1 is MNHEY, CDR2 SVGAGI. This CDR3 comprises 13 residues. Sequencing was performed with immunoSEQ multiplex PCR; in TCRdb, only in-frame clones are kept and a portion is missing. The repertoire includes approximately 470,000 clones, 87% of them detected once, and approximately 0.7% sits in the top ten. The sample taken for sequencing was PBMCs or T cells enriched from blood (not recorded which). The origin of this receptor is a woman in her late teens or twenties who had recovered from COVID-19. The J gene is TRBJ1-2, the V gene TRBV6-5, with D unresolved. The CDR3 coding sequence is TGTGCCAGCAGTAGAGAGGCCCCTTATGGCTACACCTTC. Amino acids: CASSREAPYGYTF.